The clone carrying this T cell receptor (beta chain) was picked up many times. What it binds is unknown. This record belongs to a study of neurological immune-mediated disorders. A total of 2 million PBMCs stored at -80 degrees C provided the unsorted libraries. The CDR3 contains 14 residues. Germline values: CDR1 MNHNS, CDR2 SASEGT. Trimming took 10 bases from V and 4 from J; bases not matched to a gene: 7. Template-switch 5'RACE cDNA synthesis added a 10-nucleotide unique molecular identifier. MiXCR was run by TCRdb on the 5' RACE reads, yielding one entry per CDR3 protein. The table records tens of thousands of distinct CDR3 sequences, 9% to 12% of them present only once. Regarding the study as a whole: While HTLV-1-associated myelopathy showed the greatest TCR clonal expansion, multiple sclerosis showed the least, falling below healthy controls.

The sequence was obtained from a woman in her twenties or thirties with HTLV-1-associated myelopathy (HAM/TSP). The J gene is TRBJ2-2, the V gene TRBV6-1, with 9 bases identical to TRBD2. The sample comprised PBMCs. The DNA for the CDR3 is TGTGCCACCAGGCGGGAGGGGGGCACCGGGGAGCTGTTTTTT. Protein product: CATRREGGTGELFF.